The 32 T cell receptor beta chains reported below all come from one sample, sequenced in a study of blood T cell repertoires in COVID-19. Sequenced by immunoSEQ multiplex PCR; TCRdb stores in-frame clones only, minus some. The data hold fewer than 250,000 clones, with around nine tenths observed a single time. The sequencing sample was made of PBMCs or T cells enriched from blood (not recorded which). Receptors originate from a woman in her twenties or thirties who had been exposed to COVID-19.

There are a few counts of this clone. The chain links TRBV27 to TRBJ2-7; 8 positions agree with TRBD1. The germline gives CDR1 MNHEY, CDR2 SMNVEV (reference sequence). The J segment lost 1 base and the V segment lost 4 bases, leaving 3 bases of the junction unmatched. The CDR3 sequence is 14 residues long. Written as DNA, the CDR3 is TGTGCCAGCAGTTCGACAGGGGTTTCCTACGAGCAGTACTTC. It codes for CASSSTGVSYEQYF.

The chain recombines TRBV29-1 with TRBJ2-1; 9 bases align to TRBD2. The CDR3 runs to 16 residues. Germline CDR1 and CDR2: SQVTM and ANQGSEA. The V and J ends lost 8 bases and 7 bases, in that order; junction bases with no gene match: 18. CDR3 coding DNA: TGCAGCACGAGAGTAGGGGTGGGACTAGCAAAGAATGAGCAGTTCTTC. Encoded protein: CSTRVGVGLAKNEQFF.

The gene calls are TRBV28 and TRBJ2-5; 7 bases line up with TRBD1. This CDR3 comprises 13 residues. Germline V gives CDR1 MDHEN, CDR2 SYDVKM. Losses at the gene ends were 8 bases for V and 1 base for J; bases not matched to a gene: 4. The CDR3 sequence: CASGPGGQETQYF. CDR3 coding DNA: TGTGCCAGCGGGCCAGGGGGCCAAGAGACCCAGTACTTC. Supplemented by reference TRBV28 and TRBJ2-5, the full variable domain reads DVKVTQSSRYLVKRTGEKVFLECVQDMDHENMFWYRQDPGLGLRLIYFSYDVKMKEKGDIPEGYSVSREKKERFSLILESASTNQTSMYLCASGPGGQETQYFGPGTRLLVL.

The chain recombines TRBV6-1 with TRBJ2-7; a possible D gene is TRBD1 (5 bases). The CDR3 totals 16 residues. Trimming left V 3 bases short and J 3 bases short, with 18 bases between. The germline CDR1 and CDR2 sequences are MNHNS and SASEGT. CDR3 loop: CASSDRVIGSDYEQYF. CDR3 in DNA: TGTGCCAGCAGTGACAGGGTAATAGGTTCAGACTACGAGCAGTACTTC.

V is TRBV11-3 and J is TRBJ1-1; D is undetermined. Trimming left V 1 base short and J 0 bases short, with 12 bases between. The germline V gene encodes CDR1 SGHNT and CDR2 YENEEA. The CDR3 has 16 amino acids. CDR3 region: CASSLGAGSMNTEAFF. In DNA, the CDR3 is TGTGCCAGCAGCTTAGGGGCGGGGAGTATGAACACTGAAGCTTTCTTT.

The chain uses TRBV14 and TRBJ1-2; weak D call: TRBD1 (6 bases). This CDR3 comprises 14 residues. V shed 1 base and J shed 8 bases, with 14 bases lying between them. The germline gives CDR1 SGHDN, CDR2 FVKESK. This CDR3 reads CASSQGIGGLGYTF. In DNA, the CDR3 is TGTGCCAGCAGCCAAGGAATAGGGGGATTAGGCTACACCTTC.

The CDR3 DNA sequence: TGTGCCTGGAGCGTTCCGGTTTCTGGAAACACCATATATTTT. As protein: CAWSVPVSGNTIYF. This chain uses TRBV30 with TRBJ1-3; the D is unclear. Germline CDR1 GTSNPN, CDR2 SVGIG (reference sequence). Between the trimmed V and J ends, which lost 3 bases and 1 base, there was a span of 10 bases. CDR3 length equals 14 residues.

This clone was recorded only once. This chain uses TRBV6-5 with TRBJ2-3; D may be TRBD2 (5 bases). Germline CDR1 MNHEY, CDR2 SVGAGI. This CDR3 contains 15 residues. V was pared by 9 bases and J by 3 bases, with 19 bases between. The CDR3 region is CASSTSSGRTDTQYF. In DNA form, the CDR3 reads TGTGCCAGTTCCACTAGTTCGGGTCGGACAGATACGCAGTATTTT.

The chain combines TRBV30 with TRBJ2-1, with 9 bases aligning to TRBD2. The germline V gene has CDR1 GTSNPN and CDR2 SVGIG (reference sequence). The junction had 13 bases not matched to a gene; V was cut back by 4 bases and J by 12 bases. This CDR3 is built from 14 residues. CDR3 region: CAWKRQASGMRQFF. The CDR3 region has the DNA TGTGCCTGGAAGAGACAGGCTAGCGGGATGAGGCAGTTCTTC.

The chain uses TRBV10-3 and TRBJ2-4; TRBD2 might be the D (6 bases). V lost 6 bases and J 9 bases, leaving 15 bases between the germline ends. The germline gives CDR1 ENHRY, CDR2 SYGVKD. This CDR3 region has 13 residues. CDR3 in DNA: TGTGCCATCAGGGACCGGGACTGGGGCATTCAGTACTTC. It codes for CAIRDRDWGIQYF.

V usage is TRBV5-1 and J usage is TRBJ2-7, with 7 positions matching TRBD2. This CDR3 contains 16 residues. Germline V gene data show CDR1 as SGHRS and CDR2 as YFSETQ. J gave up 4 bases and V 0 bases, and 10 bases lay outside the gene matches. The CDR3 spells CASSLVGGPSLYEQYF. The CDR3 coding sequence is TGCGCCAGCAGCTTGGTGGGAGGGCCATCGTTATACGAGCAGTACTTC.

The genes are TRBV28 and TRBJ1-5; D perhaps matches TRBD1 (5 bases). Trimming took 5 bases from V and 2 from J, leaving 10 bases between them. Germline values: CDR1 MDHEN, CDR2 SYDVKM. CDR3 size: 14 residues. The CDR3 reads CASSVRVGNQPQHF. The CDR3 DNA is TGTGCCAGCAGTGTCAGGGTGGGCAATCAGCCCCAGCATTTT.

This clone was detected a few times. The chain has TRBV19 and TRBJ1-1; the match to TRBD1 covers 7 bases. Unmatched junction bases numbered 8, after V lost 5 bases and J lost 2 bases. Germline values: CDR1 LNHDA, CDR2 SQIVND (reference sequence). The CDR3 consists of 15 residues. The CDR3 sequence: CASSQGTVRNTEAFF. As DNA, the CDR3 is TGTGCCAGTAGTCAAGGGACAGTTAGAAACACTGAAGCTTTCTTT.

The sample holds a few counts of this clone. The chain links TRBV19 to TRBJ1-1; D call uncertain. The V end lost 2 bases, the J end lost 0 bases, and 7 bases lay between the germline ends. This CDR3 has 14 amino acids. Germline loops: CDR1 LNHDA, CDR2 SQIVND (reference sequence). CDR3 coding DNA: TGTGCCAGTAGTATAAGGAGTATGAACACTGAAGCTTTCTTT. This encodes CASSIRSMNTEAFF.

V is TRBV7-9 and J is TRBJ1-6; 7 bases map to TRBD1. The CDR3 extends over 16 amino acids. The V and J ends lost 1 base and 7 bases, in that order; junction bases with no gene match: 7. Germline assignment: CDR1 SEHNR and CDR2 FQNEAQ (reference sequence). The chain's CDR3 is CASSLGQGRRNSPLHF. The CDR3 region has the DNA TGTGCCAGCAGCTTAGGACAGGGAAGAAGGAATTCACCCCTCCACTTT.

CDR3 sequence (DNA): TGTGCCAGCAGAGGACAGTCCTCCTACGAGCAGTACTTC. It yields the protein CASRGQSSYEQYF. The V call is TRBV25-1, the J call TRBJ2-7; maybe TRBD1 (6 bases). V was clipped by 6 bases and J by 0 bases, with 9 bases between them. This CDR3 is built from 13 residues. CDR1 is MGHDK, CDR2 SYGVNS, per germline.

This chain links TRBV9 with TRBJ2-7, with a possible D match to TRBD1 (6 bases). The CDR3 consists of 15 residues. V lost 3 bases and J 5 bases, leaving 18 bases between the germline ends. Germline V gives CDR1 SGDLS, CDR2 YYNGEE. The CDR3 DNA is TGTGCCAGCAGCGCCTCAGGGGAAGGGTATGACGAGCAGTACTTC. Amino acids: CASSASGEGYDEQYF.

The sample holds one count of this clone. The J gene is TRBJ2-2, the V gene TRBV2; 9 bases are a match to TRBD2. The V gene's germline CDR1 is SNHLY and CDR2 FYNNEI. CDR3 length equals 14 residues. The ends lost 5 bases at V and 5 bases at J; junction bases unmatched: 3. The CDR3 protein is CASSLREGTGELFF. The CDR3 DNA follows: TGTGCCAGCAGTCTGCGGGAGGGGACCGGGGAGCTGTTTTTT.

The rearrangement joins TRBV5-5 to TRBJ1-2; perhaps TRBD1 as D (6 bases). There are 13 residues in the CDR3. Germline V lookup: CDR1 SGHKS, CDR2 YYEKEE (reference sequence). Deletions cut 5 bases from V and 4 bases from J, with 12 bases between. The CDR3 nucleotides are TGTGCCAGCAGTTCGGGACACCCCTATGGCTACACCTTC. This sequence encodes CASSSGHPYGYTF.

CDR3 sequence reads: CASSWTGRGYTF. CDR3 DNA: TGTGCCAGCAGTTGGACAGGGAGAGGCTACACCTTC. The chain carries TRBV12-3 or TRBV12-4 and TRBJ1-2, with 8 nucleotides matching TRBD1. CDR3 size: 12 residues. V lost 4 bases and J lost 8; bases outside the gene matches: 3.

The V gene is TRBV25-1, the J gene TRBJ1-2, with 8 bases fitting TRBD1. The CDR3 covers 13 residues. The V and J ends lost 2 bases and 8 bases, in that order; junction bases with no gene match: 4. Germline V lookup: CDR1 MGHDK, CDR2 SYGVNS. The CDR3 nucleotides are TGTGCCAGCAGTGAAAGGACAGGGATCGGCTACACCTTC. It codes for CASSERTGIGYTF.

The V and J genes are TRBV12-3 or TRBV12-4 and TRBJ1-6; 7 bases map to TRBD1. The CDR3 is made up of 13 amino acids. Losses at the gene ends were 8 bases for V and 10 bases for J; bases not matched to a gene: 8. CDR3 coding DNA: TGTGCCAGCTCTCGACAGGGAGGATCACCCCTCCACTTT. This sequence encodes CASSRQGGSPLHF.

CDR3 coding DNA: TGTGCCAGCAGCCACAGGGGGACCAAGACTGAAGCTTTCTTT. It translates to CASSHRGTKTEAFF. The chain uses TRBV7-2 and TRBJ1-1; 8 positions agree with TRBD1. The length of the CDR3 is 14 residues. Germline V gene sequence: CDR1 SGHTA, CDR2 FQGNSA. After removal of 5 bases from V and 5 bases from J, the junction contained 7 bases not matched to a gene.

This chain joins TRBV11-1 and TRBJ1-2; 7 nucleotides line up with TRBD1. Germline V gene sequence: CDR1 SGHAT, CDR2 FQDESV (reference sequence). V was pared by 4 bases and J by 6 bases, with 8 bases of the junction left unmatched. This CDR3 has 14 residues. In DNA form, the CDR3 reads TGTGCCAGCAGCTCCCGTCGACAGGGAGATGGCTACACCTTC. It codes for CASSSRRQGDGYTF.

The gene calls are TRBV5-6 and TRBJ2-1; 11 bases align to TRBD2. The CDR3 runs 14 residues. The germline V gene encodes CDR1 SGHDT and CDR2 YYEEEE. With 2 bases clipped from V and 10 bases from J, the junction kept 5 bases outside the gene matches. The CDR3 is CASSLLAGGREQFF. The CDR3 DNA sequence: TGTGCCAGCAGCTTATTAGCGGGAGGGCGAGAGCAGTTCTTC.

The rearrangement joins TRBV7-2 to TRBJ2-1; TRBD2 agrees at 10 bases. With 1 base clipped from V and 7 bases from J, the junction kept 7 bases outside the gene matches. Germline V gene sequence: CDR1 SGHTA, CDR2 FQGNSA. The CDR3 contains 16 residues. CDR3 residues: CASSLVRVSGRNEQFF. The CDR3 coding sequence is TGTGCCAGCAGCTTAGTTCGGGTTAGCGGGAGGAATGAGCAGTTCTTC.

This clone was counted between two and nine times. The CDR3 DNA follows: TGTGCCTGGACCAAGACAGACGGAGCTAACTATGGCTACACCTTC. Its translation: CAWTKTDGANYGYTF. The rearrangement joins TRBV30 to TRBJ1-2, with D perhaps TRBD1 (5 bases). The germline V gene encodes CDR1 GTSNPN and CDR2 SVGIG (reference sequence). The CDR3 runs 15 residues. V dropped 4 bases and J dropped 0 bases, with 15 bases sitting between them. The variable domain in full, with the rest retrieved from reference TRBV30 and TRBJ1-2, is SQTIHQWPATLVQPVGSPLSLECTVEGTSNPNLYWYRQAAGRGLQLLFYSVGIGQISSEVPQNLSASRPQDRQFILSSKKLLLSDSGFYLCAWTKTDGANYGYTFGSGTRLTVV.

V is TRBV10-3 and J is TRBJ1-3; a weak D match, TRBD1 (5 bases). The CDR3 covers 14 residues. Trimming shortened V by 6 bases and J by 4 bases, and 13 bases separated the two germline ends. CDR1 is ENHRY and CDR2 is SYGVKD in the germline V gene. The CDR3 coding sequence is TGTGCCATCAGACCGGGGACTCCCGGAAACACCATATATTTT. Translated: CAIRPGTPGNTIYF.

V gene TRBV10-2 combines with J gene TRBJ2-3; TRBD2 agrees at 11 bases. Germline assignment: CDR1 WSHSY and CDR2 SAAADI. The V segment lost 4 bases and the J segment 2 bases; nucleotides outside the gene matches: 5. The CDR3 is 16 residues long. The CDR3 coding sequence is TGCGCCAGCAGTGCTACTAGCGGGAGTTTCACAGATACGCAGTATTTT. This sequence encodes CASSATSGSFTDTQYF.

The rearrangement joins TRBV4-1 to TRBJ1-3; D gene uncertain. The CDR3 has 15 residues. The germline gives CDR1 MGHRA, CDR2 YSYEKL. The ends were cut back, 4 bases at V and 0 bases at J, with 10 bases in the middle. As DNA, the CDR3 is TGCGCCAGCAGCCTCGGAGGAGCCTCTGGAAACACCATATATTTT. This codes for CASSLGGASGNTIYF.

The rearrangement uses TRBV6-5 and TRBJ2-2; no firm D call. Germline CDR1 reads MNHEY; CDR2 reads SVGAGI. Trimming left V 8 bases short and J 6 bases short, with 4 bases between. The CDR3 length is 10 residues. The CDR3, as DNA: TGTGCCAGCTCGGCCGGGGAGCTGTTTTTT. This translates into CASSAGELFF.

This chain joins TRBV7-3 and TRBJ2-2, with TRBD1 matching over 8 bases. CDR1 is SGHTA, CDR2 FQGTGA, per germline. CDR3 length: 15 amino acids. The trim removed 3 bases at V and 6 bases at J, leaving 6 bases unmatched. Written as DNA, the CDR3 is TGTGCCAGCAGCTTCGACAGGGGATCGTCCGGGGAGCTGTTTTTT. It yields the protein CASSFDRGSSGELFF.